This TCR beta chain is from a study of CD8 T cells in Susac syndrome. Study details: Patients with Susac syndrome were therapy-naive, taking corticosteroids, with some also receiving intravenous immunoglobulin, or taking intravenous immunoglobulin alone at the time their blood was drawn. The study's findings and limits: As the study acknowledged, the number of individuals in its TCR sequencing and HLA analysis was relatively small.

Reverse transcription of roughly 0.45 to 1 ug RNA used random hexamers. TCRdb recomputed calls from the immunoSEQ multiplex PCR reads with MiXCR, one row per CDR3 protein. The data show some 150,000 distinct CDR3 sequences, with approximately 96% seen just once and over 0.065% held by the top ten. Of note for this clonotype: No antigen is known for it.

CD8+ and CD4+ blood T cells underwent TCR beta sequencing. V was clipped by 2 bases and J by 1 base, with 2 bases between them. This CDR3 is 12 amino acids long. CDR1 is LNHDA, CDR2 SQIVND, per germline (reference sequence). This chain uses TRBV19 with TRBJ1-1; D is undetermined. Sequencing was done on a sample of CD4+ T cells from PBMCs. The receptor comes from a human donor with Susac syndrome. The CDR3 DNA follows: TGTGCCAGTAGTATAAGGAACACTGAAGCTTTCTTT. Its protein is CASSIRNTEAFF.